This entry features one TCR beta chain sequence. Its antigen is currently unknown. This sample stems from a study of CD8+ T cells in alopecia areata. Study findings and constraints: Sharing of TCR sequences between patients (possibly for HLA-related reasons) was less clear than in mice.

RNA was isolated and reverse transcribed to cDNA, the sequencing template. Data came from immunoSEQ multiplex PCR; TCRdb stores just in-frame clones and leaves some out. There are more than 85,000 clones in the sample; 50% to 75% occur only once, and roughly 16% lies in the top ten. The germline V and J ends were trimmed by 0 bases and 2 bases, with 15 bases remaining between them. The length of the CDR3 is 16 residues. Germline V CDR1 and CDR2: SGDLS, YYNGEE. The treatment here: oral pan-JAK inhibitor, 5-10 mg twice daily. The specimen was CD8+ T cells sorted from blood, collected at week 4, from a patient treated with tofacitinib. V gene TRBV9 combines with J gene TRBJ2-7; D may correspond to TRBD1 or TRBD2 (7 bases each). The receptor was isolated from a human donor with alopecia areata. The CDR3 region has the DNA TGTGCCAGCAGCGTAGGGGGGGGACAGCCGACCTACGAGCAGTACTTC. Translation: CASSVGGGQPTYEQYF. Drawing the rest from reference TRBV9 and TRBJ2-7, the complete variable domain is DSGVTQTPKHLITATGQRVTLRCSPRSGDLSVYWYQQSLDQGLQFLIQYYNGEERAKGNILERFSAQQFPDLHSELNLSSLELGDSALYFCASSVGGGQPTYEQYFGPGTRLTVT.